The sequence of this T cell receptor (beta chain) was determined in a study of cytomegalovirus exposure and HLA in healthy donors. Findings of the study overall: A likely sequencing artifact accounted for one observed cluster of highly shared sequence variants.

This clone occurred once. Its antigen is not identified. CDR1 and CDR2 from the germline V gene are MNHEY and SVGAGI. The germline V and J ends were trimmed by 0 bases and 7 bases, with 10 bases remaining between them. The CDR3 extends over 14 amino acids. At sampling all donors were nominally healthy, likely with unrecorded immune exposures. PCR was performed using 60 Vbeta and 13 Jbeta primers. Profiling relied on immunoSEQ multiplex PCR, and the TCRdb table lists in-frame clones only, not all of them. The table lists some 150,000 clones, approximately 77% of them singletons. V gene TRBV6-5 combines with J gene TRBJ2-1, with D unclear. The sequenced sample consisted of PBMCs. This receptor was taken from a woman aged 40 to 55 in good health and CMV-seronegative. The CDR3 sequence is CASSYSIPRNEQFF. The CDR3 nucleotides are TGTGCCAGCAGTTACTCGATCCCGAGAAATGAGCAGTTCTTC.